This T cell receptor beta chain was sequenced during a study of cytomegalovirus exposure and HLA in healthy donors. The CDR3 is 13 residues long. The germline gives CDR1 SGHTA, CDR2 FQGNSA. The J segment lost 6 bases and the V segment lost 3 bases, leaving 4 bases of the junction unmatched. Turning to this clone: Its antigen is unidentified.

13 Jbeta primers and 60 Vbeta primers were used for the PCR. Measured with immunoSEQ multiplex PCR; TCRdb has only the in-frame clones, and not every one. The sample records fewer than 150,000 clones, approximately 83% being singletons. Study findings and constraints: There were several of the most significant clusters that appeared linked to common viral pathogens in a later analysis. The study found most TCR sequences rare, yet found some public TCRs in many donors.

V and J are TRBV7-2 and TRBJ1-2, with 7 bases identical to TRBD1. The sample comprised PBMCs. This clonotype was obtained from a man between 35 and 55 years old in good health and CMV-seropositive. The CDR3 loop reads CASSLNRGDGYTF. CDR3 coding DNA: TGTGCCAGCAGCTTGAACAGGGGCGATGGCTACACCTTC.